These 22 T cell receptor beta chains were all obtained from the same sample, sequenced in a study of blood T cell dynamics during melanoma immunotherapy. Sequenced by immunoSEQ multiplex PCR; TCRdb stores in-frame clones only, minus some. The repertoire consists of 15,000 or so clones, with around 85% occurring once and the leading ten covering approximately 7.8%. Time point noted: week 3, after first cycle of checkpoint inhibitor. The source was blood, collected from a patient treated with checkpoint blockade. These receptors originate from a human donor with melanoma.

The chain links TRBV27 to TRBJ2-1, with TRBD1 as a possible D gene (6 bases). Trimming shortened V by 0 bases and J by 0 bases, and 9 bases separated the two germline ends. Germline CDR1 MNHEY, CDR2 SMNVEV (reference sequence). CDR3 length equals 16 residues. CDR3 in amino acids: CASSLSFRGSYNEQFF. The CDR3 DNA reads TGTGCCAGCAGTTTATCTTTCAGGGGCTCCTACAATGAGCAGTTCTTC.

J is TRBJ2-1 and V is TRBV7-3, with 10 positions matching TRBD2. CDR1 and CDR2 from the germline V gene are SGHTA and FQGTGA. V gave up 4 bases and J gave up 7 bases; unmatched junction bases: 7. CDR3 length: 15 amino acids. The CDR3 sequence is CASSSSGLANNEQFF. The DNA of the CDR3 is TGTGCCAGCAGCTCATCGGGACTAGCGAATAATGAGCAGTTCTTC.

The CDR3 protein is CSVDHRGRDTDTQYF. CDR3 nucleotides: TGCAGCGTTGATCACAGGGGTCGGGACACAGATACGCAGTATTTT. The chain employs TRBV29-1 and TRBJ2-3, with 7 bases lining up with TRBD1. This CDR3 has 15 amino acids. Germline V gene data show CDR1 as SQVTM and CDR2 as ANQGSEA. V was clipped by 3 bases and J by 2 bases; unmatched bases: 8.

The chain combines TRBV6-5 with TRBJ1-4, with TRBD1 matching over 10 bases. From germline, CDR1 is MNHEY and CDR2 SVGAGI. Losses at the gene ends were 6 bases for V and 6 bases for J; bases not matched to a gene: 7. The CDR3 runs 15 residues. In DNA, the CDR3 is TGTGCCAGCAGGGCCCCGGGACAGGGGTATGAAAAACTGTTTTTT. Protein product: CASRAPGQGYEKLFF.

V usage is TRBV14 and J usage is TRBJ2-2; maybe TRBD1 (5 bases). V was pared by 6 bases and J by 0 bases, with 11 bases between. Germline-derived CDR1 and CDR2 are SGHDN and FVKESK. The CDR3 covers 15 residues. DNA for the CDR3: TGTGCCAGCAGTCGACAGTTCGCGAACACCGGGGAGCTGTTTTTT. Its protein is CASSRQFANTGELFF.

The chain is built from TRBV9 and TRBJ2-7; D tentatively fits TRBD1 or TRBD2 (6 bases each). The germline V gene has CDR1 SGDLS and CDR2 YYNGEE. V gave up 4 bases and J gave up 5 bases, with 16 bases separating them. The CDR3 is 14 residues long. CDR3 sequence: CASSPPGGAHEQYF. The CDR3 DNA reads TGTGCCAGCAGCCCCCCCGGGGGCGCCCACGAGCAGTACTTC.

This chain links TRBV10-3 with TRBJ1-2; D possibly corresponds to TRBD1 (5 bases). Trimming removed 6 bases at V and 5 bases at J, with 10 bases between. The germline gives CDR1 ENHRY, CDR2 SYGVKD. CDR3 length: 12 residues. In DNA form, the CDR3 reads TGTGCCATCAGCCCGCAGGGTTATGGCTACACCTTC. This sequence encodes CAISPQGYGYTF.

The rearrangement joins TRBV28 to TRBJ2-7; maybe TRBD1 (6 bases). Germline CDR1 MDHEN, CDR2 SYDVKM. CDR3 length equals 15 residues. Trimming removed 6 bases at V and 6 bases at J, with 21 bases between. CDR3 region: CASSGKGVGLGEQYF. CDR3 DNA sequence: TGTGCCAGCAGCGGAAAGGGGGTAGGCCTTGGCGAGCAGTACTTC.

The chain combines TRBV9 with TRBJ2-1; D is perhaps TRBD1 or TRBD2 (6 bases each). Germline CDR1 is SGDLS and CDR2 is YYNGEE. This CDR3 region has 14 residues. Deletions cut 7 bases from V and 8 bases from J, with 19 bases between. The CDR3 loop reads CASASGALDDEQFF. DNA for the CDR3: TGTGCCAGCGCGTCGGGGGCTCTAGACGATGAGCAGTTCTTC.

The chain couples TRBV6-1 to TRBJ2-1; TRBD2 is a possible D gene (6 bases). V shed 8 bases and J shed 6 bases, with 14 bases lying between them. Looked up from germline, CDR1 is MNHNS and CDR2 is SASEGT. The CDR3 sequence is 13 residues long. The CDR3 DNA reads TGTGCCAGCGAGTCACACGGGGGCAATGAGCAGTTCTTC. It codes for CASESHGGNEQFF.

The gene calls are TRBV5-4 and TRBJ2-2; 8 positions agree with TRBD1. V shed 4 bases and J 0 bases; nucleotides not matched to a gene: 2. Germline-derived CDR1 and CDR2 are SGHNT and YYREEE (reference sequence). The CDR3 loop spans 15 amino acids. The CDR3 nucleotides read TGTGCCAGCAGCGTGACAGGGGCGAACACCGGGGAGCTGTTTTTT. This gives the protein CASSVTGANTGELFF.

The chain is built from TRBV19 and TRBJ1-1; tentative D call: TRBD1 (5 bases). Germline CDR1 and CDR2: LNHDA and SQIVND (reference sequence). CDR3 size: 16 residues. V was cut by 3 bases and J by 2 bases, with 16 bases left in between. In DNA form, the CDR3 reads TGTGCCAGTAGTATCGGAAGGGGAGGGCTCAACACTGAAGCTTTCTTT. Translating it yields CASSIGRGGLNTEAFF.

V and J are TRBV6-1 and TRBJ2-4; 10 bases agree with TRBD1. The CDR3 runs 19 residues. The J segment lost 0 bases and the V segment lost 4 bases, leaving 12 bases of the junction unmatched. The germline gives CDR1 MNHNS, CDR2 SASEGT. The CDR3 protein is CASSGTGGYVILAKNIQYF. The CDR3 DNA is TGTGCCAGCAGTGGGACAGGGGGATATGTGATTCTAGCCAAAAACATTCAGTACTTC.

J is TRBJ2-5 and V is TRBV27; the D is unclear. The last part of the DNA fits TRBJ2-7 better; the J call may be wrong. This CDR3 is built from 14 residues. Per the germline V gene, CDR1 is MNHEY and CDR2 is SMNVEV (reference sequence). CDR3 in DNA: TGTGCCAGCAGTCCTAGGATCGATGGCTCCGAGCAGTACTTC. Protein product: CASSPRIDGSEQYF.

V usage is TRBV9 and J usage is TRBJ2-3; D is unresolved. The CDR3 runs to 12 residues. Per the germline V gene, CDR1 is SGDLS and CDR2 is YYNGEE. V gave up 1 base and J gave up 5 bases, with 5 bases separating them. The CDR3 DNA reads TGTGCCAGCAGCGTAATGGAAGATACGCAGTATTTT. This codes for CASSVMEDTQYF.

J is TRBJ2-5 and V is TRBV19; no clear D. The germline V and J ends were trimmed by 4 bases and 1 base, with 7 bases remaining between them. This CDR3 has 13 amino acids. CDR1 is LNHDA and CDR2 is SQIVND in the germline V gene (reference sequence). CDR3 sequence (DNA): TGTGCCAGTAGTAGTACCCCCCAAGAGACCCAGTACTTC. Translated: CASSSTPQETQYF.

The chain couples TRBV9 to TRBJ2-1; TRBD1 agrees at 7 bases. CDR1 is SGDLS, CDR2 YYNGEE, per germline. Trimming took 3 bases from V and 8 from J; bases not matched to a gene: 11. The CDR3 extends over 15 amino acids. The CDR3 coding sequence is TGTGCCAGCAGCGCTCAGGGGGTAGGGAGTCATGAGCAGTTCTTC. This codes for CASSAQGVGSHEQFF.

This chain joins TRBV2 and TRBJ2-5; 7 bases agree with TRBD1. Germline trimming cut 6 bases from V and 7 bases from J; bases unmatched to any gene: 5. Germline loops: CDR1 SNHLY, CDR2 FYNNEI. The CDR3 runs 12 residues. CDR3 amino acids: CASSGTEGTQYF. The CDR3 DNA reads TGTGCCAGCAGCGGGACAGAGGGGACCCAGTACTTC.

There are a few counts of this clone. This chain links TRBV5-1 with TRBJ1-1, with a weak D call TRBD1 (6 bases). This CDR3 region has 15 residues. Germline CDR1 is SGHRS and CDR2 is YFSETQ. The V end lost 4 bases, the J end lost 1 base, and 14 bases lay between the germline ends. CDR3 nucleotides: TGCGCCAGCAGCCCAGGCCTGGACAGGAACACTGAAGCTTTCTTT. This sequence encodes CASSPGLDRNTEAFF.

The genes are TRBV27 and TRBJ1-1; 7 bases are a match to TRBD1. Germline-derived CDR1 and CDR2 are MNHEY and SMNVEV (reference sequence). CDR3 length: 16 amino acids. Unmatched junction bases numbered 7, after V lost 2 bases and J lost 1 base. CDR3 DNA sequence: TGTGCCAGCAGTTTAGACCCAGGGGGGAAGAACACTGAAGCTTTCTTT. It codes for CASSLDPGGKNTEAFF.

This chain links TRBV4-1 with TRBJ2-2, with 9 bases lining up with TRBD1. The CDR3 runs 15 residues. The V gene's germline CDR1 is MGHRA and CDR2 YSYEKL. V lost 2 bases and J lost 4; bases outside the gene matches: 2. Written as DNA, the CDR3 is TGCGCCAGCAGCCAACCGGGACAGGGCACCGGGGAGCTGTTTTTT. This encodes CASSQPGQGTGELFF.

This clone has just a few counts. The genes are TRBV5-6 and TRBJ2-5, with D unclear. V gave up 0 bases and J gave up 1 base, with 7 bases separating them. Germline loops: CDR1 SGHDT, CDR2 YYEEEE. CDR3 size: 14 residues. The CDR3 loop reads CASSLVYSQETQYF. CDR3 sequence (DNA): TGTGCCAGCAGCTTGGTGTACAGCCAAGAGACCCAGTACTTC.